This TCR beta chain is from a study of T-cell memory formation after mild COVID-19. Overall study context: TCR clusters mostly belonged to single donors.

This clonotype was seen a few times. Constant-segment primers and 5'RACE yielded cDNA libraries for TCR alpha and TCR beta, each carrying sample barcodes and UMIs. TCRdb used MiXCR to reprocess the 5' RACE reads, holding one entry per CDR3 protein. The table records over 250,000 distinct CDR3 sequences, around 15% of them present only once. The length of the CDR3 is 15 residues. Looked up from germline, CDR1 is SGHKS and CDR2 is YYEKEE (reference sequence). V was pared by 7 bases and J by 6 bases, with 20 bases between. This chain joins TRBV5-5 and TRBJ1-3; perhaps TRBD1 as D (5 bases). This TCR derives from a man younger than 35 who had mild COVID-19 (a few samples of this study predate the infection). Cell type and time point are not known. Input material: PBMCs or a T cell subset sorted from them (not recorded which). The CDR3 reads CASHQSGTPINTIYF. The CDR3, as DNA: TGTGCCAGCCACCAATCGGGGACCCCTATAAACACCATATATTTT.